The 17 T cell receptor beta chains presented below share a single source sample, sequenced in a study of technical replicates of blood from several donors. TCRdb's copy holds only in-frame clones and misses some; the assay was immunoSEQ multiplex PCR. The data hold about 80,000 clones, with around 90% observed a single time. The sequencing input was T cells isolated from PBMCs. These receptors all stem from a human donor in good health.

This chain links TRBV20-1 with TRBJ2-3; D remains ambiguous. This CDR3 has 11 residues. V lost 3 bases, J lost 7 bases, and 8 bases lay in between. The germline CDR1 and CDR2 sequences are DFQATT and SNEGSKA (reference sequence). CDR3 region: CSASTGYTQYF. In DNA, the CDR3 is TGCAGTGCTAGTACGGGTTATACGCAGTATTTT.

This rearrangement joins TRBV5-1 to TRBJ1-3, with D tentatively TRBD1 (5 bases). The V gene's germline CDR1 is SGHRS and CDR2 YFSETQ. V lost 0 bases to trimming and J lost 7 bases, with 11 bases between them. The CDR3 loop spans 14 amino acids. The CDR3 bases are TGCGCCAGCAGCTTGGCCGGGGGGAGTAACACCATATATTTT. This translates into CASSLAGGSNTIYF.

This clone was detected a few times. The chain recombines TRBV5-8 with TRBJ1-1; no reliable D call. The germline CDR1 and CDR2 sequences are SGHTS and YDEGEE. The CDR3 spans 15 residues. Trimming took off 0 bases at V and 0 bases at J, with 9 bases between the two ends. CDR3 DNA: TGTGCCAGCAGCTTGGGGCTGGCTCTGAACACTGAAGCTTTCTTT. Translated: CASSLGLALNTEAFF.

CDR3 coding DNA: TGTGCCAGCAGTGAAGGACAGGGTCGTAGCTACGAGCAGTACTTC. Protein product: CASSEGQGRSYEQYF. The gene calls are TRBV6-1 and TRBJ2-7; 7 positions agree with TRBD1. The CDR3 totals 15 residues. Germline-derived CDR1 and CDR2 are MNHNS and SASEGT. V dropped 1 base and J dropped 3; count of bases not matched to a gene: 6.

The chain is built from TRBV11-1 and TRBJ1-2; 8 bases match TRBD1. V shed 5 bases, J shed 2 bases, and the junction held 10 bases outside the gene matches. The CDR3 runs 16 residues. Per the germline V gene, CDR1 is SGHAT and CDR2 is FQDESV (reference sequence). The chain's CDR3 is CASSPFSTGANYGYTF. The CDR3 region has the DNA TGTGCCAGCAGCCCCTTCTCGACAGGGGCGAACTATGGCTACACCTTC.

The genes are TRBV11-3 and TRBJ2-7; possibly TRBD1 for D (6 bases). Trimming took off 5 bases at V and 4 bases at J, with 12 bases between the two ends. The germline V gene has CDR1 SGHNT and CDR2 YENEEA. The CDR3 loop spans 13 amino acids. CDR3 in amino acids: CASSLPGTYEQYF. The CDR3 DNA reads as TGTGCCAGCAGCCTCCCCGGGACATACGAGCAGTACTTC.

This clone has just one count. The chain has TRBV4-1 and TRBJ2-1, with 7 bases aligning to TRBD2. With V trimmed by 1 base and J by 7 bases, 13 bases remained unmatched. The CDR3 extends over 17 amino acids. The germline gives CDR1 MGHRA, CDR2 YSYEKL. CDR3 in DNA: TGCGCCAGCAGCCAAGTTGGGGTTCGGGAGGAAATTAATGAGCAGTTCTTC. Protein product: CASSQVGVREEINEQFF.

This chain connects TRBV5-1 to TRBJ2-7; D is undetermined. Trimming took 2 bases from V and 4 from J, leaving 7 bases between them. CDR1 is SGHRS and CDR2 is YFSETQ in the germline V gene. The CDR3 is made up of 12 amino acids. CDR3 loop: CASSFNTYEQYF. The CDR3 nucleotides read TGCGCCAGCAGCTTCAACACGTACGAGCAGTACTTC.

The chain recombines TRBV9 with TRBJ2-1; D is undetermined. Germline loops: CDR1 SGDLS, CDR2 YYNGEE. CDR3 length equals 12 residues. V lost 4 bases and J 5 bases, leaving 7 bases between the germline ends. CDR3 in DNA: TGTGCCAGCAGCTTAATAGACAATGAGCAGTTCTTC. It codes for CASSLIDNEQFF.

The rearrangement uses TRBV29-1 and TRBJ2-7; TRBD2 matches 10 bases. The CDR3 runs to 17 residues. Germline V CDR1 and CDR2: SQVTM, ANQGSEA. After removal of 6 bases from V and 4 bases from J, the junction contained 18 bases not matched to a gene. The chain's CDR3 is CSVLSLHPSGSGYEQYF. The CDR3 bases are TGCAGCGTCCTTTCCCTCCATCCTAGCGGGAGTGGGTACGAGCAGTACTTC.

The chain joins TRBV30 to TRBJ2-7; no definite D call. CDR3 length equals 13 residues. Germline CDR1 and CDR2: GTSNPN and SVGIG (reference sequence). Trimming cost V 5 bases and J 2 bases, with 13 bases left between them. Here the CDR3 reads CAWVSQAPYEQYF. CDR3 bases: TGTGCCTGGGTTTCTCAGGCTCCCTACGAGCAGTACTTC.

The CDR3 nucleotides are TGTGCCAGCAGCTTATCCGCAGGGGAGGCCAACGTCCTGACTTTC. Translation gives CASSLSAGEANVLTF. V and J are TRBV7-2 and TRBJ2-6; D may be TRBD1 (6 bases). Trimming removed 2 bases at V and 6 bases at J, with 11 bases between. The CDR3 covers 15 residues. Looked up from germline, CDR1 is SGHTA and CDR2 is FQGNSA.

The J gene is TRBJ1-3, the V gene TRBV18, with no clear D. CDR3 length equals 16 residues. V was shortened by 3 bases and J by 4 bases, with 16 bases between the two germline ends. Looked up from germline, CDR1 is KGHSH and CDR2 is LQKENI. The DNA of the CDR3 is TGTGCCAGCTCACCGGTAGCGGGTCGACTGGGAAACACCATATATTTT. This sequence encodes CASSPVAGRLGNTIYF.

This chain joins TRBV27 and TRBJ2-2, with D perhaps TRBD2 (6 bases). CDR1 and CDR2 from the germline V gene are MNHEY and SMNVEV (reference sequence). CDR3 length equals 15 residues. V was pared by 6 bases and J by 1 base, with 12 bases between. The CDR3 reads CASRPTSLNTGELFF. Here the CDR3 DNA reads TGTGCCAGCAGACCTACTAGCCTGAACACCGGGGAGCTGTTTTTT.

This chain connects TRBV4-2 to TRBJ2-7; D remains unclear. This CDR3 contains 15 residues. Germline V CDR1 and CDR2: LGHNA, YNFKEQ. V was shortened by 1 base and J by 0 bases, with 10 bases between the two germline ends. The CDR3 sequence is CASSQGYTSSYEQYF. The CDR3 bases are TGTGCCAGCAGCCAAGGGTATACATCCTCCTACGAGCAGTACTTC.

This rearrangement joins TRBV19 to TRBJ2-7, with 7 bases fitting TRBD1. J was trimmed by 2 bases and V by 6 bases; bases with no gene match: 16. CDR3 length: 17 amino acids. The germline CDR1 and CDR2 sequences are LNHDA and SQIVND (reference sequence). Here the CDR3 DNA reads TGTGCCAGTAGCAAATTGTTGGGGACAGCAATCACCTACGAGCAGTACTTC. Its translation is CASSKLLGTAITYEQYF.

In DNA, the CDR3 is TGTGCCAGCAGTGAAATGAGTAGGAACAGCCCCTCTGGGGCCAACGTCCTGACTTTC. It specifies CASSEMSRNSPSGANVLTF. V is TRBV6-1 and J is TRBJ2-6; no clear D gene. Germline loops: CDR1 MNHNS, CDR2 SASEGT. The V end lost 2 bases, the J end lost 0 bases, and 17 bases lay between the germline ends. This CDR3 has 19 residues.